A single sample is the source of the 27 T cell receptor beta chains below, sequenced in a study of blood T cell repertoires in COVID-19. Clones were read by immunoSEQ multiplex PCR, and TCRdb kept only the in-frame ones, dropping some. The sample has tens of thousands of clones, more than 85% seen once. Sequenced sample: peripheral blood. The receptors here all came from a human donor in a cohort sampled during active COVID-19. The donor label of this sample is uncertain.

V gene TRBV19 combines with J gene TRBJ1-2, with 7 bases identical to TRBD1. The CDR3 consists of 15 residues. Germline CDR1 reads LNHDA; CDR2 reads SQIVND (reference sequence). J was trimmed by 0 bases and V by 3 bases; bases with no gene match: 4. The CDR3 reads CASSIRQGSNYGYTF. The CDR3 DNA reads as TGTGCCAGTAGTATCAGACAGGGCTCTAACTATGGCTACACCTTC.

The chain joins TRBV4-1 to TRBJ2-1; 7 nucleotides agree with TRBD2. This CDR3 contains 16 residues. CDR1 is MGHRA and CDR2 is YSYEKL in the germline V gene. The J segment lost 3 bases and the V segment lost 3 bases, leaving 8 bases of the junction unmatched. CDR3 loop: CASSHNTGGLYNEQFF. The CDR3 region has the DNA TGCGCCAGCAGCCACAACACGGGGGGACTCTACAATGAGCAGTTCTTC.

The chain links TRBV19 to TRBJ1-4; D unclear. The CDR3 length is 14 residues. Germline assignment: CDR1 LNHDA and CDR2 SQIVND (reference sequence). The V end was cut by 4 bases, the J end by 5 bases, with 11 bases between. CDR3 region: CASSTWQKNEKLFF. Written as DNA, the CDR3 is TGTGCCAGTAGTACCTGGCAGAAAAATGAAAAACTGTTTTTT.

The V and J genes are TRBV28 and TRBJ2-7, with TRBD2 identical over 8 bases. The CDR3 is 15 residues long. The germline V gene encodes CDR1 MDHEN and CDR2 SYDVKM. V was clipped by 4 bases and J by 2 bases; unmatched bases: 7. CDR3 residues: CASSSRFSGTYEQYF. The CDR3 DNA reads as TGTGCCAGCAGTTCCCGATTTAGCGGGACCTACGAGCAGTACTTC.

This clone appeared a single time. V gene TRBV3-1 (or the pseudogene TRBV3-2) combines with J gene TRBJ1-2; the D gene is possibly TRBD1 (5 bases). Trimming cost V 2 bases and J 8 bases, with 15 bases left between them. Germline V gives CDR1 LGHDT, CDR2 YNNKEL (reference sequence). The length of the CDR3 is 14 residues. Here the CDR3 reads CASSQTQGHWGYTF. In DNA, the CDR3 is TGTGCCAGCAGCCAAACGCAGGGCCATTGGGGCTACACCTTC.

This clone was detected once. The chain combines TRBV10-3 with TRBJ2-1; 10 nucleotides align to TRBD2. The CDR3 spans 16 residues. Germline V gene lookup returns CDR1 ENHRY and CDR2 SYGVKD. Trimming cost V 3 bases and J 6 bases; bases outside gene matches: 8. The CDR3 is CAISDNSGRTPNEQFF. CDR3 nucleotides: TGTGCCATCAGTGATAATAGCGGGAGGACTCCCAATGAGCAGTTCTTC.

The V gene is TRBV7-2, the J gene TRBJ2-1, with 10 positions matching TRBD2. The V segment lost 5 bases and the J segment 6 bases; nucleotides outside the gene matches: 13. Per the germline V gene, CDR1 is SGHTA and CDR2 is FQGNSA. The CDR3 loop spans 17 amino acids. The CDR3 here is CASSPGSGRPAGNEQFF. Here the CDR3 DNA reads TGTGCCAGCAGCCCAGGTAGCGGGAGGCCCGCAGGCAATGAGCAGTTCTTC.

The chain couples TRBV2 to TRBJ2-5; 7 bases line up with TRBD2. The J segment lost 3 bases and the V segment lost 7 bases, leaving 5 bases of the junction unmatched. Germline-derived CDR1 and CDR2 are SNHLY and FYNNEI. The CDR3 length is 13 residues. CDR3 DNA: TGTGCCAGCATGACCACTAGCGAAGAGACCCAGTACTTC. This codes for CASMTTSEETQYF.

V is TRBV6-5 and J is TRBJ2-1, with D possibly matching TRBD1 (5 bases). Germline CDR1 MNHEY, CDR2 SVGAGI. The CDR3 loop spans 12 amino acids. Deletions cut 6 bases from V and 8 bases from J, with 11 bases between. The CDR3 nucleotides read TGTGCCAGCAGGAGTTGGGGCGATGAGCAGTTCTTC. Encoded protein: CASRSWGDEQFF.

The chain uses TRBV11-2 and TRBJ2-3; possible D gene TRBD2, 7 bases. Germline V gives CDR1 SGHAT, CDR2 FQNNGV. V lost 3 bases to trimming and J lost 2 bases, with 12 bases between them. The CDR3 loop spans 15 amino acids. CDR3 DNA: TGTGCCAGCAGCTTGGGGGGGGCGGTCACAGATACGCAGTATTTT. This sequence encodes CASSLGGAVTDTQYF.

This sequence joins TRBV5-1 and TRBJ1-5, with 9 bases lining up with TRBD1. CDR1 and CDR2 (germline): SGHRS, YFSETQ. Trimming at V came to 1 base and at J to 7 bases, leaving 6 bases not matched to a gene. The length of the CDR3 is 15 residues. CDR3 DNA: TGCGCCAGCAGCTTGTCAACAGGGGGCCAACAGCCCCAGCATTTT. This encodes CASSLSTGGQQPQHF.

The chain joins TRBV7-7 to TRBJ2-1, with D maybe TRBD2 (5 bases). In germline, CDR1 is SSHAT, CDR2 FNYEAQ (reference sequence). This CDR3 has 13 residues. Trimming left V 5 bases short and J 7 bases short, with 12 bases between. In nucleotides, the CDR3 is TGTGCCAGCAGCCGGACCCCGGGGAATGAGCAGTTCTTC. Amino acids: CASSRTPGNEQFF.

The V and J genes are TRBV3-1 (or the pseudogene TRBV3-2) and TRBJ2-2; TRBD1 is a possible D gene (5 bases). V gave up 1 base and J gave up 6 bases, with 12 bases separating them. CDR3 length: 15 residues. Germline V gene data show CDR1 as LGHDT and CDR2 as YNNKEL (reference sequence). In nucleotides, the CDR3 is TGTGCCAGCAGCCAAGGAGTACAGGTCCCCGGGGAGCTGTTTTTT. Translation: CASSQGVQVPGELFF.

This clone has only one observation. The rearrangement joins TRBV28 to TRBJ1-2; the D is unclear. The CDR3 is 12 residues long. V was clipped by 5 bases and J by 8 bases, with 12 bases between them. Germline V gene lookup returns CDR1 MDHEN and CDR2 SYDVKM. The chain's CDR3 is CASSRTSGGYTF. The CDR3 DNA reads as TGTGCCAGCAGTCGGACTTCGGGGGGCTACACCTTC.

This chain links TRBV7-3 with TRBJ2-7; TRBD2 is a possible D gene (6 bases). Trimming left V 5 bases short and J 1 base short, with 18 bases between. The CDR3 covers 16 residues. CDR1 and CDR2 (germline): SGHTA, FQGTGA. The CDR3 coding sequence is TGTGCCAGCAGCCTTAATGGAGCGGGCCCTTCCTACGAGCAGTACTTC. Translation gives CASSLNGAGPSYEQYF.

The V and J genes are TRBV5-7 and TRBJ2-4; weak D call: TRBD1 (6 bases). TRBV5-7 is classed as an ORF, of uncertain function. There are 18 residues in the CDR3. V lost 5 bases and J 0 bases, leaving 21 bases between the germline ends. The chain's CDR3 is CASRHPGQRQGAKNIQYF. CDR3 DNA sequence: TGTGCCAGCAGACATCCGGGACAACGCCAGGGAGCCAAAAACATTCAGTACTTC.

The CDR3 DNA follows: TGTGCCAGCAGTGAATCCCTTTCCTACGAGCAGTACTTC. Its protein is CASSESLSYEQYF. V is TRBV2 and J is TRBJ2-7; D is unclear. This CDR3 has 13 residues. Germline CDR1 is SNHLY and CDR2 is FYNNEI. Trimming pared 2 bases from V and 1 base from J, leaving 6 bases between. Drawing the rest from reference TRBV2 and TRBJ2-7, the complete variable domain is EPEVTQTPSHQVTQMGQEVILRCVPISNHLYFYWYRQILGQKVEFLVSFYNNEISEKSEIFDDQFSVERPDGSNFTLKIRSTKLEDSAMYFCASSESLSYEQYFGPGTRLTVT.

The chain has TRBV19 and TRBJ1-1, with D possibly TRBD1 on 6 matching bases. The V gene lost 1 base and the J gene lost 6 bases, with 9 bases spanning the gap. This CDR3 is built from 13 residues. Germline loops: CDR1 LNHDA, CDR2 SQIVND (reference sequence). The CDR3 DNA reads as TGTGCCAGTAGTATAGGGACAGTCGCTGAAGCTTTCTTT. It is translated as CASSIGTVAEAFF.

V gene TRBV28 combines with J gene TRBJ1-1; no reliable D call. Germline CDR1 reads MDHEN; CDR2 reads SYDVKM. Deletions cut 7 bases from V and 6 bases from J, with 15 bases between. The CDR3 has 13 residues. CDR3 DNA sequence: TGTGCCAGCATTCCTATAAACCCCCCTGAAGCTTTCTTT. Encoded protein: CASIPINPPEAFF.

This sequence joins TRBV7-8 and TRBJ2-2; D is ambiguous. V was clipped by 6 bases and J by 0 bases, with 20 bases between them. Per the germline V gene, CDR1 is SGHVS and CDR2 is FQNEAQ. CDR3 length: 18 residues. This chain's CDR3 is CASSYNRRWQANTGELFF. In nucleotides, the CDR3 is TGTGCCAGCAGTTACAACCGCCGGTGGCAGGCGAACACCGGGGAGCTGTTTTTT.

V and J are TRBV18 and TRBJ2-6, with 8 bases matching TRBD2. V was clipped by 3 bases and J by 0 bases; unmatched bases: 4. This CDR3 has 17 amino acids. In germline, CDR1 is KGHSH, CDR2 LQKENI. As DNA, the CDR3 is TGTGCCAGCTCACCTTTAGCGGGGCTCTCTGGGGCCAACGTCCTGACTTTC. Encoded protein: CASSPLAGLSGANVLTF.

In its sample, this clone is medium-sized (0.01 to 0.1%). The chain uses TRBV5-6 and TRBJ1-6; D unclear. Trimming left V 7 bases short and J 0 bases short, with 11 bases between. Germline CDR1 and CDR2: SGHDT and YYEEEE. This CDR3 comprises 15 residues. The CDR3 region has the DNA TGTGCCAGCGCTATAGAGGGCTCCTATAATTCACCCCTCCACTTT. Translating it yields CASAIEGSYNSPLHF.

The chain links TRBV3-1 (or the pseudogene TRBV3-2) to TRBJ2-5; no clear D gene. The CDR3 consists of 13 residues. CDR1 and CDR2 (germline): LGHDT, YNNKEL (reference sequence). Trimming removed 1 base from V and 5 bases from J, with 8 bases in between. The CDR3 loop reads CASSQVYGETQYF. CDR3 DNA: TGTGCCAGCAGCCAAGTTTACGGGGAGACCCAGTACTTC.

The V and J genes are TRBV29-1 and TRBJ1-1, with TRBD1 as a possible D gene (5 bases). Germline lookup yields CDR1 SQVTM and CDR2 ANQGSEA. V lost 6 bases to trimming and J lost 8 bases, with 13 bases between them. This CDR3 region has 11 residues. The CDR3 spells CSVRTTWEAFF. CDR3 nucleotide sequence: TGCAGCGTCCGGACAACTTGGGAAGCTTTCTTT.

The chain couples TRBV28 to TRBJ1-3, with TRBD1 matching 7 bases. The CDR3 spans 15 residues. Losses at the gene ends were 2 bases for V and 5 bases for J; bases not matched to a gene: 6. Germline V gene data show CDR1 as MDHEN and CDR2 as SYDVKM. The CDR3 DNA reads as TGTGCCAGCAGTTTACTCCGACAGGGAAGAAACACCATATATTTT. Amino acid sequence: CASSLLRQGRNTIYF. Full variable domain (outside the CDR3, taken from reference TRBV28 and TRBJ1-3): DVKVTQSSRYLVKRTGEKVFLECVQDMDHENMFWYRQDPGLGLRLIYFSYDVKMKEKGDIPEGYSVSREKKERFSLILESASTNQTSMYLCASSLLRQGRNTIYFGEGSWLTVV.

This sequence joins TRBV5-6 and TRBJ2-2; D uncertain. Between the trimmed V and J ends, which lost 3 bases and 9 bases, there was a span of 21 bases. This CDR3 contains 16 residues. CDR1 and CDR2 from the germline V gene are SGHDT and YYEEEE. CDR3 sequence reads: CASSSVENSPGRELFF. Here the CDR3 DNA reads TGTGCCAGCAGCTCTGTCGAGAATAGCCCTGGCCGGGAGCTGTTTTTT.

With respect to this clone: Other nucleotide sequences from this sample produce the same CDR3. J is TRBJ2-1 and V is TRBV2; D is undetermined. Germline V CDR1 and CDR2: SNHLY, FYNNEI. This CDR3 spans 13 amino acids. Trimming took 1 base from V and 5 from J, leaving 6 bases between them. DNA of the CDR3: TGTGCCAGCAGTGAAGACAGAGACAATGAGCAGTTCTTC. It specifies CASSEDRDNEQFF.